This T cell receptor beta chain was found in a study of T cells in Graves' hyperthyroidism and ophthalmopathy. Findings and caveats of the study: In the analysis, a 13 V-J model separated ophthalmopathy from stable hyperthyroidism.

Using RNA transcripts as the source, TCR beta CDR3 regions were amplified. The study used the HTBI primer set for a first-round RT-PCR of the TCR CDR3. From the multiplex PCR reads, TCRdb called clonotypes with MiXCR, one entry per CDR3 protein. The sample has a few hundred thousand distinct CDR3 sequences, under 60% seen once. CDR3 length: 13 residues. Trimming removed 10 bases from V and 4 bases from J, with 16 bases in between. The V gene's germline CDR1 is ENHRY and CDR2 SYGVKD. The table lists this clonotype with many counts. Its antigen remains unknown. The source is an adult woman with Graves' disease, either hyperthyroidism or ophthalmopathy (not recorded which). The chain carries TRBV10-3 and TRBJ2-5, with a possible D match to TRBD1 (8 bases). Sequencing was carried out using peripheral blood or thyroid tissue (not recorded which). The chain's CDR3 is CASGGQAGETQYF. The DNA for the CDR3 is TGTGCCAGCGGGGGACAGGCCGGAGAGACCCAGTACTTC.